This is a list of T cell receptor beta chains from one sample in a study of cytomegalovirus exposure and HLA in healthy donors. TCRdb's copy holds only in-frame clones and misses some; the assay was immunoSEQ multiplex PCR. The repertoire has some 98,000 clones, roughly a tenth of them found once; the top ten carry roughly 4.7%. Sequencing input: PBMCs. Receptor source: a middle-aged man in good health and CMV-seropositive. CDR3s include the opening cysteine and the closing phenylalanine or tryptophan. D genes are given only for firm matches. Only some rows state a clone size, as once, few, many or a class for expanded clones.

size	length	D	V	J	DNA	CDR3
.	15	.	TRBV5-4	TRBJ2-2	TGTGCCAGCAGCTTGGCGACAGGTGCCACCGGGGAGCTGTTTTTT	CASSLATGATGELFF
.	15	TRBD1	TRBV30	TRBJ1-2	TGTGCCTGGAATGAGGATCCAGGGGGAATCTATGGCTACACCTTC	CAWNEDPGGIYGYTF
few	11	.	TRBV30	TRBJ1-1	TGTGCCTGGAGTGTACTGACTGAAGCTTTCTTT	CAWSVLTEAFF
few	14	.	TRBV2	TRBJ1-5	TGTGCCAGCAGAAACGGGGGAGCAAGTCAGCCCCAGCATTTT	CASRNGGASQPQHF
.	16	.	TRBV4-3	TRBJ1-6	TGCGCCAGCAGCCAAGATCGGGAGGGTTCCAATTCACCCCTCCACTTT	CASSQDREGSNSPLHF
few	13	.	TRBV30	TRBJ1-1	TGTGCCTGGAGTGTCGTCAGGGGCGCTGAAGCTTTCTTT	CAWSVVRGAEAFF
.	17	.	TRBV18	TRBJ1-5	TGTGCCAGCTCACCAAGCGGTCAGATTAATAGCAATCAGCCCCAGCATTTT	CASSPSGQINSNQPQHF
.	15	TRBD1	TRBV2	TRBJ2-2	TGTGCCAGCAGCAATTACAGGGGAAACACCGGGGAGCTGTTTTTT	CASSNYRGNTGELFF
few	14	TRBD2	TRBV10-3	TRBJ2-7	TGTGCCATCAAGGAGGGCCTGCCCGGGAGGGAGCAGTACTTC	CAIKEGLPGREQYF
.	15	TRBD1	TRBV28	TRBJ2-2	TGTGCCAGCTCCAGGGCAGGGGGCAACACCGGGGAGCTGTTTTTT	CASSRAGGNTGELFF
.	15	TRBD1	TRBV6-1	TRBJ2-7	TGTGCCAGCAGTGAAGCCCGGGACAGTCCCTACGAGCAGTACTTC	CASSEARDSPYEQYF
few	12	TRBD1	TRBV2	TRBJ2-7	TGTGCCAGCGGGACAGGGCTATACGAGCAGTACTTC	CASGTGLYEQYF
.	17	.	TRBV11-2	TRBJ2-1	TGTGCCAGCAGCTTGCGAGCCCGGGGGGCCCGCTACAATGAGCAGTTCTTC	CASSLRARGARYNEQFF
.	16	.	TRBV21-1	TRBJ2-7	TGTGCCAGCAGCAAAATGGGCGGGAGGCGGTGGTACGAGCAGTACTTC	CASSKMGGRRWYEQYF
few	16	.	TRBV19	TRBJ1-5	TGTGCCAGTAGACCAAACGGGACTCCCCTGGGACAGCCCCAGCATTTT	CASRPNGTPLGQPQHF
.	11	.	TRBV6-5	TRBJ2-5	TGTGCCAGCAGAGGCCAGGCGACCCAGTACTTC	CASRGQATQYF
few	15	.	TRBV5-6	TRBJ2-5	TGTGCCAGCAGCTTGGTTAGGCGGCAGAAAGAGACCCAGTACTTC	CASSLVRRQKETQYF
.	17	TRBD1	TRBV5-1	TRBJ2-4	TGCGCCAGCAGCTTGGGTCCCGGGACAGACGGTGAGGGCATTCAGTACTTC	CASSLGPGTDGEGIQYF
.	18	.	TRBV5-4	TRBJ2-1	TGTGCCAGCAGCTTGCGGTCAAGGGGCAAGAGCTCCTACAATGAGCAGTTCTTC	CASSLRSRGKSSYNEQFF
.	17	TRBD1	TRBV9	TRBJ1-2	TGTGCCAGCAGCGTAGCTCTAACCATGGGACAGGCCAATGGCTACACCTTC	CASSVALTMGQANGYTF
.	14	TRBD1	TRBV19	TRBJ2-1	TGTGCCAGTAGCTTGGACAGGGGGCACTATGAGCAGTTCTTC	CASSLDRGHYEQFF
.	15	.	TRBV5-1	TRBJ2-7	TGCGCCAGCAGCTTAGGGGGCGGGACATCTTACGAGCAGTACTTC	CASSLGGGTSYEQYF
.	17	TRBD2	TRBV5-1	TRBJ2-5	TGCGCCAGCAGCTTGGATGGCGGGAGAAAGTTCGGGGAGACCCAGTACTTC	CASSLDGGRKFGETQYF
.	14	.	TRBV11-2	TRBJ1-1	TGTGCCAGCAGCTATCTTGGGAGGGACACTGAAGCTTTCTTT	CASSYLGRDTEAFF
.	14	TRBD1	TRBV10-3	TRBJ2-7	TGTGCCATCAGTGAGATTGGACAGGGCGGCGAGCAGTACTTC	CAISEIGQGGEQYF
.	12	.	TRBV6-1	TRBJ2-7	TGTGCCAGCAGTGAGCCATACCAACCTACGTACTTC	CASSEPYQPTYF
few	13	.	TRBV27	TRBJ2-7	TGTGCCAGCAGTTTATGGGTTAGCTACGAGCAGTACTTC	CASSLWVSYEQYF
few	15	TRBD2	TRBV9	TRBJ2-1	TGTGCCAGCAGCCCCCTAGCGGGAAACCACAATGAGCAGTTCTTC	CASSPLAGNHNEQFF
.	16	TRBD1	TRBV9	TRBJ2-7	TGTGCCAGCAGTCCCCAAAGAGGGACAGGGTCTTACGAGCAGTACTTC	CASSPQRGTGSYEQYF
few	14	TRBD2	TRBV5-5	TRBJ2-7	TGTGCCAGCAGCTTGGCCGGGGGGATGGGCGAGCAGTACTTC	CASSLAGGMGEQYF
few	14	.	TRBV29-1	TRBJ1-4	TGCAGCGTGATGAGGGGGGGCGGTAATGAAAAACTGTTTTTT	CSVMRGGGNEKLFF
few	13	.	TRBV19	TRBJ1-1	TGTGCCAGCAGGGACACCTCGAACACTGAAGCTTTCTTT	CASRDTSNTEAFF